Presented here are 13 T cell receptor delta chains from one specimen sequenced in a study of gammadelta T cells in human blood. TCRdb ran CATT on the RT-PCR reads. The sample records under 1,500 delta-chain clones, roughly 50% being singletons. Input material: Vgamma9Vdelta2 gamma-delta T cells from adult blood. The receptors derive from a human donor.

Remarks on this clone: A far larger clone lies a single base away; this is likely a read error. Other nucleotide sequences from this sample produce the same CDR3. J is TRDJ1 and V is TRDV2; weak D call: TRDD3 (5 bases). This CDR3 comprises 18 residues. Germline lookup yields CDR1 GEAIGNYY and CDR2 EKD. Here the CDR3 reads CACDTVGSLPPYTDKLIF. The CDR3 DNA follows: TGCGCCTGTGACACCGTGGGGAGCTTGCCGCCGTACACCGATAAACTCATCTTT.

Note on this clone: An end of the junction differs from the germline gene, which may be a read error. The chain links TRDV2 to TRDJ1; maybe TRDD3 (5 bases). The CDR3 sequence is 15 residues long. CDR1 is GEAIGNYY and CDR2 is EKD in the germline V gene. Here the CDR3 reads CACDTVGGSTDKRIF. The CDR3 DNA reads TGTGCCTGTGACACCGTAGGGGGTAGTACAGATAAACGCATCTTT.

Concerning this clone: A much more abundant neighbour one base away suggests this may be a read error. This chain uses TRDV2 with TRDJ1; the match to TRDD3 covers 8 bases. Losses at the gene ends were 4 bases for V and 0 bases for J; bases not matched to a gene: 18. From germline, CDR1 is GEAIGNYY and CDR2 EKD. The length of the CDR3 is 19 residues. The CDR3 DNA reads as TGTGCCTGTGATCCTCGGGGGGATAGAGATAGCCCCAACACCGATAAACTCATCTTT. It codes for CACDPRGDRDSPNTDKLIF.

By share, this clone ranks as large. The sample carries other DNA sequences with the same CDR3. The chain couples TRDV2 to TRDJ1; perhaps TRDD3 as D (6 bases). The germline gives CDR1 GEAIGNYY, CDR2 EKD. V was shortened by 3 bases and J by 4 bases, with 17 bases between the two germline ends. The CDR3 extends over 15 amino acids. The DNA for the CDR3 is TGTGCCTGTGACCTCTGGGGATTGCTGCACGATAAACTCATCTTT. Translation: CACDLWGLLHDKLIF.

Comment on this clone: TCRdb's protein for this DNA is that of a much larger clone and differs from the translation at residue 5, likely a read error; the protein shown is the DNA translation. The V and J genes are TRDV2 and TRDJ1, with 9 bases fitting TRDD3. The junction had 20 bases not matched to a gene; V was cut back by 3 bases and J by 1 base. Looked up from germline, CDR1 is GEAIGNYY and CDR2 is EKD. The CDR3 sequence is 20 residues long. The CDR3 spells CACDSFFAVSGGSSTDKLIF. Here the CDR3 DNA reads TGTGCCTGTGACTCCTTCTTTGCGGTCTCTGGGGGATCCTCCACCGATAAACTCATCTTT.

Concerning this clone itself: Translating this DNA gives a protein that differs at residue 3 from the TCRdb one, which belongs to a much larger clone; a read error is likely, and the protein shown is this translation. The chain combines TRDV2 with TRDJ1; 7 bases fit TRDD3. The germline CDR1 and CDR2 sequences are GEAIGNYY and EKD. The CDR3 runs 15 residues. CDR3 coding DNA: TGTGCCTGGGACACTTTACTGGGGAACGGCGATAAACTCATCTTT. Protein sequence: CAWDTLLGNGDKLIF.

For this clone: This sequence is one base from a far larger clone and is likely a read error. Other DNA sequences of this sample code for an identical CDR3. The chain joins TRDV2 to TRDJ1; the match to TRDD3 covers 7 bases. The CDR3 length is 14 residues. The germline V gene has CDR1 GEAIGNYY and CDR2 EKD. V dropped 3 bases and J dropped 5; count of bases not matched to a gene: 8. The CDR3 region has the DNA TGTGCCTGTGACCAACTGGGGAGCGGTGATAAACTCATCTTT. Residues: CACDQLGSGDKLIF.

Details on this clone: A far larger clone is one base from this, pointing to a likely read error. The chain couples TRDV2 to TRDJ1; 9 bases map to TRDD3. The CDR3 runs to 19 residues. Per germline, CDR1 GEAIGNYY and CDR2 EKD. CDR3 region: CACNTLRGIPLPLGDKLIF. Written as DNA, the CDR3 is TGTGCCTGTAACACTTTGCGGGGGATACCCCTGCCTTTGGGCGATAAACTCATCTTT.

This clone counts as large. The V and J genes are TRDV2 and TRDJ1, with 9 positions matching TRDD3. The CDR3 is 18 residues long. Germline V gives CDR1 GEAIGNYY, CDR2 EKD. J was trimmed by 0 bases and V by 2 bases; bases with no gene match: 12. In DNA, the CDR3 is TGTGCCTGTGACAGACTACTGGGGGAACCTCAGTACACCGATAAACTCATCTTT. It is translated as CACDRLLGEPQYTDKLIF.

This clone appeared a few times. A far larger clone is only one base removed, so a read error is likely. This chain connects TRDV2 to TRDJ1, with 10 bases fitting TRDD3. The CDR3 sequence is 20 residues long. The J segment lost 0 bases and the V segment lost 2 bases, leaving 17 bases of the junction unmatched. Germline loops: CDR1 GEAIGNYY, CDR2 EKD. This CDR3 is CACDSLKDRGIRGDTDKLIF. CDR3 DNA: TGTGCCTGTGACAGCCTTAAGGACAGGGGGATACGCGGAGACACCGATAAACTCATCTTT.

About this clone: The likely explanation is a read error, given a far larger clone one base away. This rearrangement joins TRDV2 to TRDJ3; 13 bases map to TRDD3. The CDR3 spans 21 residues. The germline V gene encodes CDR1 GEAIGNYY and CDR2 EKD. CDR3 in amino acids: CARDTPTGGYASSWDTRQMFF. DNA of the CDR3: TGTGCCCGTGACACGCCTACTGGGGGATACGCCAGCTCCTGGGACACCCGACAGATGTTTTTC.

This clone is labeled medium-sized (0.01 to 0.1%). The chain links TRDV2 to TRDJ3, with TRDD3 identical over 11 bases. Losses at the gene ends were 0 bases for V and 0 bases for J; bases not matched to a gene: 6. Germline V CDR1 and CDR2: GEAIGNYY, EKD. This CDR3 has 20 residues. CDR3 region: CACDTVVLGDSSWDTRQMFF. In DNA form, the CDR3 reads TGTGCCTGTGACACCGTCGTACTGGGGGATAGCTCCTGGGACACCCGACAGATGTTTTTC.

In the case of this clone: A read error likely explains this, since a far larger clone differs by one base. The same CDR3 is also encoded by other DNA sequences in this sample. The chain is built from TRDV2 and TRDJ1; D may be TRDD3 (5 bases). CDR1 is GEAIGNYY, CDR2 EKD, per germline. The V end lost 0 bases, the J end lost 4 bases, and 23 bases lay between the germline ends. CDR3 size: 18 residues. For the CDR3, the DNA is TGTGCCTGTGACACCCTAGGAGACTTGGGGCCCGAGGGCGATAAACTCATCTTT. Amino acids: CACDTLGDLGPEGDKLIF.